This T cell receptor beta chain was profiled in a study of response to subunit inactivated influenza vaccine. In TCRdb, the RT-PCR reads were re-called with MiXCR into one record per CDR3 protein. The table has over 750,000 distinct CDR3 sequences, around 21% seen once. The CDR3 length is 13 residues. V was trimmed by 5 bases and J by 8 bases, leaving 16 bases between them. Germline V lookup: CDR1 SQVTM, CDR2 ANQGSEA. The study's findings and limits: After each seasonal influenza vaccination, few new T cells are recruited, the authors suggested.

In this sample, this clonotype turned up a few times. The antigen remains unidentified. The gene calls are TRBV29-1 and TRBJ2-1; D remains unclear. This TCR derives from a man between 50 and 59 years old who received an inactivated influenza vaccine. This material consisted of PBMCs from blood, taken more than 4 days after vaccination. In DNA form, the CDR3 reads TGCAGCGTTATTCAGACCCTCAGAGATGAGCAGTTCTTC. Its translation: CSVIQTLRDEQFF.